These T cell receptor beta chains were read from a single sample in a study of T cell clusters in autoimmune cytopenias. TCRdb reprocessed the multiplex PCR reads, keeping one entry per CDR3 protein, no DNA. Reported are 4,500 to 5,500 distinct CDR3 sequences; the ten largest clones contain roughly 14%. These data were also reused for a study on T cell repertoires in aging, cancer and after chemotherapy.

The specimen sequenced was peripheral blood. Every receptor here comes from a human donor in good health. Both conserved end residues are part of each CDR3. The size field is filled for only some rows; it gives once, few, many or a size class.

clone_size	v_call	cdr3_length	j_call	cdr3_aa
-	TRBV6-4	14	TRBJ2-4	CASSDSAEGNIQYF
-	TRBV6-6	15	TRBJ1-1	CASSYGDRLNTEAFF
medium-sized	TRBV7-6	17	TRBJ2-3	CASSLGTSGSSTDTQYF
-	TRBV29-1	21	TRBJ2-2	CSVEDRVYEQYFGPGTGELFF
-	TRBV10-3	16	TRBJ2-5	CAISDRSGGELETQYF
medium-sized	TRBV6-5	16	TRBJ2-1	CASSYSSGGAYNEQFF
-	TRBV5-1	14	TRBJ1-1	CASSWTGGNTEAFF
-	TRBV7-2	13	TRBJ2-5	CASSFQREETQYF
-	TRBV28	16	TRBJ2-1	CASSLLPVGTYNEQFF
-	TRBV6-5	13	TRBJ2-5	CASSGQVRETQYF
-	TRBV24-1	16	TRBJ2-2	CATSTPEGGNTGELFF
-	TRBV27	15	TRBJ2-1	CASSLTGRAQYEQFF
-	TRBV5-1	13	TRBJ2-1	CASSSTQGNEQFF
-	TRBV27	16	TRBJ1-5	CASSLSSQGASQPQHF
medium-sized	TRBV19	15	TRBJ2-3	CASSIGHRGPDTQYF
-	TRBV27	16	TRBJ1-1	CASSILSGHMNTEAFF
-	TRBV5-1	15	TRBJ2-5	CASSLMSGTQETQYF
medium-sized	TRBV6-5	14	TRBJ2-7	CASTASGITYEQYF
-	TRBV18	15	TRBJ1-5	CASSQYIGNNQPQHF
medium-sized	TRBV27	16	TRBJ2-3	CASSPRLAEGTDTQYF
-	TRBV15	13	TRBJ1-2	CATSREGGDGYTF
-	TRBV19	15	TRBJ1-1	CASSIDRSRNTEAFF
-	TRBV27	16	TRBJ2-1	CASSFQGFNSYNEQFF
-	TRBV10-3	16	TRBJ1-3	CAISESIGQGENTIYF
medium-sized	TRBV19	14	TRBJ1-1	CASSSGRANTEAFF
-	TRBV19	17	TRBJ2-6	CASSPGGGLAGANVLTF
-	TRBV4-2	15	TRBJ2-3	CASSQVGLERDTQYF
medium-sized	TRBV30	14	TRBJ2-2	CAWSVARNTGELFF
medium-sized	TRBV5-1	15	TRBJ2-2	CASSLGQFNTGELFF
medium-sized	TRBV19	13	TRBJ2-1	CASSMDSYNEQFF
-	TRBV5-5	14	TRBJ1-1	CASSPRGANTEAFF